The text below deals with one T cell receptor beta chain. Its antigen is unidentified. This sample was included in a study of cytomegalovirus exposure and HLA in healthy donors. Unmatched junction bases numbered 4, after V lost 4 bases and J lost 1 base. Germline V gene sequence: CDR1 SEHNR, CDR2 FQNEAQ (reference sequence). This CDR3 contains 14 residues. PCR amplification relied on 60 Vbeta primers (plus 13 Jbeta primers). Measured with immunoSEQ multiplex PCR; TCRdb has only the in-frame clones, and not every one. This table holds about 190,000 clones, around three quarters found once. General study results and limits: What a later analysis reportedly showed was that an Asian-associated ancestry cluster had fewer N-insertions than the approximately 700-donor mean. Associated with cytomegalovirus, according to the listing, were about 160 TCR beta chains. TCR beta V segments were, for the most part, productive about 90% or about 30% of the time in an earlier analysis.

V usage is TRBV7-9 and J usage is TRBJ2-7, with TRBD2 matching over 7 bases. This receptor was taken from a woman aged 18-35 years in good health and CMV-seronegative. The sequenced material came from PBMCs. The CDR3 spells CASSSMGLSYEQYF. CDR3 coding DNA: TGTGCCAGCAGCTCAATGGGACTATCCTACGAGCAGTACTTC.